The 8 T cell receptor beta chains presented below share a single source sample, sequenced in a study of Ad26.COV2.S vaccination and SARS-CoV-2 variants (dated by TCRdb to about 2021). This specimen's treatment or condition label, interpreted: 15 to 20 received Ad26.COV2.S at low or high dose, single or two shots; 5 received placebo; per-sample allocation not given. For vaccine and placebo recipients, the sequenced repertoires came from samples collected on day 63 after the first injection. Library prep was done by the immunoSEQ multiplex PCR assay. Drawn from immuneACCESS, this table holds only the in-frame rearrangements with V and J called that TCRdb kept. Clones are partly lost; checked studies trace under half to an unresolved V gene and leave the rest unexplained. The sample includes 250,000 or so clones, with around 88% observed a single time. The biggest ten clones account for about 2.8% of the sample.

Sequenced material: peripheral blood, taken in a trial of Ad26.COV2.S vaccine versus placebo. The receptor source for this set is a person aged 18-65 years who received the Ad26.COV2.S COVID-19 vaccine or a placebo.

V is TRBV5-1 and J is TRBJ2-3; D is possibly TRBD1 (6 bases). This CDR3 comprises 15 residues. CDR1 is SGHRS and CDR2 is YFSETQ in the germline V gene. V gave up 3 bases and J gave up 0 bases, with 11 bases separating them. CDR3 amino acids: CASSYGDISTDTQYF. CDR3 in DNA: TGCGCCAGCAGCTATGGGGACATAAGCACAGATACGCAGTATTTT.

The CDR3 sequence: CASSRGSPSYNEQFF. CDR3 DNA sequence: TGTGCCAGCAGCCGGGGCTCCCCTTCCTACAATGAGCAGTTCTTC. The gene calls are TRBV3-1 (or the pseudogene TRBV3-2) and TRBJ2-1; D is possibly TRBD1 (5 bases). Trimming removed 4 bases from V and 1 base from J, with 11 bases in between. CDR1 is LGHDT, CDR2 YNNKEL, per germline (reference sequence). The CDR3 contains 15 residues.

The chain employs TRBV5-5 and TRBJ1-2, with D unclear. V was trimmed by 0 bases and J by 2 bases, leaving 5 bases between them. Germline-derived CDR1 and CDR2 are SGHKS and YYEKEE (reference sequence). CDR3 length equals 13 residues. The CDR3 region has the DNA TGTGCCAGCAGCTTGGCGACCAACTATGGCTACACCTTC. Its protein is CASSLATNYGYTF.

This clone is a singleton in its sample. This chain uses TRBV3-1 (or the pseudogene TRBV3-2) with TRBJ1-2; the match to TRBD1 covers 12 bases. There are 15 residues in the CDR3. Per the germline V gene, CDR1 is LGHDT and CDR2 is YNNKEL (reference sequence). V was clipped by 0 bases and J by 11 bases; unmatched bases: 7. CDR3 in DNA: TGTGCCAGCAGCCAAGATGGGACAGGGGGCGTTTGGTACACCTTC. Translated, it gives CASSQDGTGGVWYTF.

The CDR3 protein is CASSYRGRIAEAFF. For the CDR3, the DNA is TGTGCCAGCAGTTACCGGGGGCGAATCGCTGAAGCTTTCTTT. V is TRBV6-2 or TRBV6-3 and J is TRBJ1-1; D is perhaps TRBD1 (6 bases). V shed 2 bases and J shed 6 bases, with 13 bases lying between them. This CDR3 is 14 amino acids long. The V gene's germline CDR1 is MNHEY and CDR2 SVGEGT.

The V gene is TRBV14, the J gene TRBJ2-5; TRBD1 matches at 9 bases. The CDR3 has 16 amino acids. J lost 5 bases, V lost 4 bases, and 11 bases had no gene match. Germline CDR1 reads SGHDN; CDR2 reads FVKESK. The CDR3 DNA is TGTGCCAGCAGCCTCTCCGGGACAGGGCGTTGGGAGACCCAGTACTTC. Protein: CASSLSGTGRWETQYF.

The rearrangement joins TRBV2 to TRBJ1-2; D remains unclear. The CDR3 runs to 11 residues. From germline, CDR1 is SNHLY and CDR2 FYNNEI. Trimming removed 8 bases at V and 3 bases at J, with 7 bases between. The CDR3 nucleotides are TGTGCCAGCGCGCCTGACTATGGCTACACCTTC. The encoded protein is CASAPDYGYTF.

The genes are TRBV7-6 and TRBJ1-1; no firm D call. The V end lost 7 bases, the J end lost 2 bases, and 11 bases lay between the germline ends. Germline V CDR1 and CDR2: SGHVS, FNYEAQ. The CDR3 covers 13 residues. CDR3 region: CASTGLGNTEAFF. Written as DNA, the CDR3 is TGTGCCAGCACCGGGTTGGGAAACACTGAAGCTTTCTTT. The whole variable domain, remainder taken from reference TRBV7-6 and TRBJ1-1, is GAGVSQSPRYKVTKRGQDVALRCDPISGHVSLYWYRQALGQGPEFLTYFNYEAQQDKSGLPNDRFSAERPEGSISTLTIQRTEQRDSAMYRCASTGLGNTEAFFGQGTRLTVV.